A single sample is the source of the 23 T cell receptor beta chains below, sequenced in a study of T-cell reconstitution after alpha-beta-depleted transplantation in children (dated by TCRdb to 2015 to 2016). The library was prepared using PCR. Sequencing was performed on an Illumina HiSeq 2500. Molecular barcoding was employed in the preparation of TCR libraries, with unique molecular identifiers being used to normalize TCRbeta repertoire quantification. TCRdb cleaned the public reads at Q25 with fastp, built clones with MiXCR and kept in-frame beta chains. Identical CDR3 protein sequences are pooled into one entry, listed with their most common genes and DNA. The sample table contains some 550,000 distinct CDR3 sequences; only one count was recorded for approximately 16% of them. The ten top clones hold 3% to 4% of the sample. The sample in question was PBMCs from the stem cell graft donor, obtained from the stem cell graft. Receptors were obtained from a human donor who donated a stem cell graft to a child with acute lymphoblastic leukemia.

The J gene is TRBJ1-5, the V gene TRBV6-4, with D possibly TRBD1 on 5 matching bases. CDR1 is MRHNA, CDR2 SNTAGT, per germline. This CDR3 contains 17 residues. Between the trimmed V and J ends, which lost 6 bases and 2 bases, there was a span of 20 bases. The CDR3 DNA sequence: TGTGCCAGCAGGACTCTGTGGGGGGGGGATGGCAATCAGCCCCAGCATTTT. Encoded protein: CASRTLWGGDGNQPQHF.

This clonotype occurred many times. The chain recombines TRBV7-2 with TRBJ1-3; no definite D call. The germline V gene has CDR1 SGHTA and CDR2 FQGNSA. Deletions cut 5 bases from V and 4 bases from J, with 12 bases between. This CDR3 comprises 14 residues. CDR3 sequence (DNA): TGTGCCAGCAGCGCTCCCCTGATGGGAAACACCATATATTTT. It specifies CASSAPLMGNTIYF.

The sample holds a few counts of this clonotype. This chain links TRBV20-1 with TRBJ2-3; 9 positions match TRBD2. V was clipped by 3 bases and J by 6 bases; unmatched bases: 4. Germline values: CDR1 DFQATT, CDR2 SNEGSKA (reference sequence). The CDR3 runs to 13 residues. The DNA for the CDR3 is TGCAGTGCTAGGGGACTAGCTTTGGATACGCAGTATTTT. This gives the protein CSARGLALDTQYF.

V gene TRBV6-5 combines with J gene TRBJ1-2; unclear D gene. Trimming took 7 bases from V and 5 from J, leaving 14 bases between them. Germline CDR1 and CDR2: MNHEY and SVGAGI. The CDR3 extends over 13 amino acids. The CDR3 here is CASTSGALYGYTF. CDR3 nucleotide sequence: TGTGCCAGCACTTCAGGAGCCCTATATGGCTACACCTTC.

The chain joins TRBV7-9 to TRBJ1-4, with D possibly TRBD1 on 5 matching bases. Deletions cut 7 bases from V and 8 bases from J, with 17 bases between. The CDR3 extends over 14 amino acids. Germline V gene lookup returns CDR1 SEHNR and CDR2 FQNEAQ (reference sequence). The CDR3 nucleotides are TGTGCCAGCACCAAAAATTGGGGGGAAGAAAAACTGTTTTTT. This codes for CASTKNWGEEKLFF.

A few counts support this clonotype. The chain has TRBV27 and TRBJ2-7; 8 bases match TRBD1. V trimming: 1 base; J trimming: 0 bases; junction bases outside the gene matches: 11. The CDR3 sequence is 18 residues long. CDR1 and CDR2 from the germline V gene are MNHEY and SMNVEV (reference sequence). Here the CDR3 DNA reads TGTGCCAGCAGTTTATACCCTCCAGGGACAGGCCTCTCCTACGAGCAGTACTTC. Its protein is CASSLYPPGTGLSYEQYF.

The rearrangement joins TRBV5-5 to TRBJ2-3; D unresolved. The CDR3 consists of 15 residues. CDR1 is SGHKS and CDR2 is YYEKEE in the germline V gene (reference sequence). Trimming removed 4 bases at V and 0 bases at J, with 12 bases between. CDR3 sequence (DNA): TGTGCCAGCAGCGCGTGGTGGCAGAGCACAGATACGCAGTATTTT. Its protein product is CASSAWWQSTDTQYF.

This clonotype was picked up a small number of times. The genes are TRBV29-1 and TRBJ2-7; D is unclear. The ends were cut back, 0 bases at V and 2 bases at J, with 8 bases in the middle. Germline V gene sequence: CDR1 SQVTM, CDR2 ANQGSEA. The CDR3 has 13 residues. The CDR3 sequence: CSVEESAPYEQYF. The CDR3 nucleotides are TGCAGCGTTGAAGAATCGGCCCCCTACGAGCAGTACTTC.

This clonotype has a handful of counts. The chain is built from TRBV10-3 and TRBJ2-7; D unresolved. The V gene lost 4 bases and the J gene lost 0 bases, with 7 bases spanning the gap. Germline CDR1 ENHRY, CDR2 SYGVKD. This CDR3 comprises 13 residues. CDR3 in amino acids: CAISAVSSYEQYF. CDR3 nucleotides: TGTGCCATCAGTGCCGTCTCCTCCTACGAGCAGTACTTC.

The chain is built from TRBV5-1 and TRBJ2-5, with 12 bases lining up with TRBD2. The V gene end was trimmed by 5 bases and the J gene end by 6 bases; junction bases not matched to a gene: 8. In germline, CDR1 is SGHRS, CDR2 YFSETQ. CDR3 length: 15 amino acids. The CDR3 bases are TGCGCCAGCAGGTTGACTAGCGGGAGTGGGCAGACCCAGTACTTC. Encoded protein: CASRLTSGSGQTQYF.

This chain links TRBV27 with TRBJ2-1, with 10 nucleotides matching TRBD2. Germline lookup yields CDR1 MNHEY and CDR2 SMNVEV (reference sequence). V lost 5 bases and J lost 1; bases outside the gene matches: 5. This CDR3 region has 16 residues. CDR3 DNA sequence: TGTGCCAGCAGTAGAAGGACTAGCGGATCCTACAATGAGCAGTTCTTC. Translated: CASSRRTSGSYNEQFF.

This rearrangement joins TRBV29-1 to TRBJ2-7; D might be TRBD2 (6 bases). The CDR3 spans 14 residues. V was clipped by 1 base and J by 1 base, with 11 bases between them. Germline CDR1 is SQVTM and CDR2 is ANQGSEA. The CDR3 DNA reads TGCAGCGTTGAAGGGCGGGAAGGGTCCTACGAGCAGTACTTC. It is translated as CSVEGREGSYEQYF.

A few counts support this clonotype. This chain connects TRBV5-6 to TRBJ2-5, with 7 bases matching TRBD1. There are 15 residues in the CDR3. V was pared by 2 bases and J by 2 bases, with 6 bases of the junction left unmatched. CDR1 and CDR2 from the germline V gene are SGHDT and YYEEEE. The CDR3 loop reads CASSLRDSYQETQYF. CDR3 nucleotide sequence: TGTGCCAGCAGCTTACGGGACAGTTATCAAGAGACCCAGTACTTC.

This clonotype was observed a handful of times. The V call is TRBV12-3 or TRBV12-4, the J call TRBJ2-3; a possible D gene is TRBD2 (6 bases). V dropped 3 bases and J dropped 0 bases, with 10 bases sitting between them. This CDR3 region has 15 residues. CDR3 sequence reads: CASSFLAFSTDTQYF. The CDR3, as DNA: TGTGCCAGCAGTTTTCTAGCGTTTAGCACAGATACGCAGTATTTT.

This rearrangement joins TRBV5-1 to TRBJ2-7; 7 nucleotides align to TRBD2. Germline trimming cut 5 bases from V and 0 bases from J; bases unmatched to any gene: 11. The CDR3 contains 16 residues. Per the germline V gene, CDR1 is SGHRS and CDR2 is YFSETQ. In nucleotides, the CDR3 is TGCGCCAGCAGTTCCCAGAGCGGGGTTAGCTCCTACGAGCAGTACTTC. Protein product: CASSSQSGVSSYEQYF.

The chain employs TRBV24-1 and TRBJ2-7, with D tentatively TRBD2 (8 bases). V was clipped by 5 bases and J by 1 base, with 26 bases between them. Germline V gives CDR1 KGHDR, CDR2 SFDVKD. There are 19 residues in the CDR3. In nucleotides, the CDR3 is TGTGCCACCAGTGCCCGACAGGGATCCTCAGCGGGAGCTTCCTACGAGCAGTACTTC. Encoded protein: CATSARQGSSAGASYEQYF.

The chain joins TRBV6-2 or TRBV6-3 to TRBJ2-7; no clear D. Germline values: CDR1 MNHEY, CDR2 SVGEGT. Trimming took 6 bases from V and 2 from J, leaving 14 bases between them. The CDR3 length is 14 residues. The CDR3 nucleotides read TGTGCCAGCAGCCCGTGGAACTTCGCCTACGAGCAGTACTTC. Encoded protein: CASSPWNFAYEQYF.

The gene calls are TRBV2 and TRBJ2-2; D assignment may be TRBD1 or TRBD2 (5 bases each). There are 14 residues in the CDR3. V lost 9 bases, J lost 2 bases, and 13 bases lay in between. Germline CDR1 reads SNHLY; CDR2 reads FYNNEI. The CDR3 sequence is CARNRDGNTGELFF. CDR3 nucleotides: TGTGCCAGGAACCGGGACGGAAACACCGGGGAGCTGTTTTTT.

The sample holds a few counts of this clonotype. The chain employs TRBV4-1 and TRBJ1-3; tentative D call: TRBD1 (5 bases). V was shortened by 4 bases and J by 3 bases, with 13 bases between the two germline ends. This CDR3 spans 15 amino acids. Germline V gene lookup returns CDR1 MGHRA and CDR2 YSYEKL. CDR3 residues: CASSLREGLGNTIYF. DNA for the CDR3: TGCGCCAGCAGCCTTAGAGAGGGGCTTGGAAACACCATATATTTT.

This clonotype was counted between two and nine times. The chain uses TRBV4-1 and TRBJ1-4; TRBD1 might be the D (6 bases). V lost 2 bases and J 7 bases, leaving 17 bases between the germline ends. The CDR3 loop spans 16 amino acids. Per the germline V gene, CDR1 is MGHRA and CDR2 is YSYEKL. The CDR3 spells CASSQRRGAEGEKLFF. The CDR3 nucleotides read TGCGCCAGCAGCCAACGACGGGGGGCTGAGGGTGAAAAACTGTTTTTT.

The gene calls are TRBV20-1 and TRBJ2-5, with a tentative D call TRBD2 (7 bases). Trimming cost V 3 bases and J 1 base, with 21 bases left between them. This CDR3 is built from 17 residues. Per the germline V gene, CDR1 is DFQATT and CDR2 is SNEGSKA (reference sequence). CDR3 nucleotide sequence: TGCAGTGCTAGGGAGCCGGGGAGGGGGGAAACCCAAGAGACCCAGTACTTC. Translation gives CSAREPGRGETQETQYF.

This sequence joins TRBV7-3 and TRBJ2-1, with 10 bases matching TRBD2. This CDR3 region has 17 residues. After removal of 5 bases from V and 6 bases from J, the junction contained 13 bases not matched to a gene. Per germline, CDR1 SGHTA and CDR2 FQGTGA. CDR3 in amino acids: CASSPRLAGLTVNEQFF. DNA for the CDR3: TGTGCCAGCAGCCCCCGACTAGCGGGCCTTACAGTCAATGAGCAGTTCTTC.

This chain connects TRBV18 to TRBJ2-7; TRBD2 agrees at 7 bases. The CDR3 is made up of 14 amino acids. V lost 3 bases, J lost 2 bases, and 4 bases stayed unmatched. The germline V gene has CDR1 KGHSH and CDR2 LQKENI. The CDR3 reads CASSPVRGAYEQYF. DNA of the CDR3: TGTGCCAGCTCACCGGTTCGGGGGGCCTACGAGCAGTACTTC.